This TCR beta chain emerged from a study of blood T cell repertoires in COVID-19. Study details: The analysed material was cDNA or gDNA that came from T cells, B-cell-depleted T cells, or PBMCs.

Germline V CDR1 and CDR2: MGHRA, YSYEKL. V lost 1 base and J 0 bases, leaving 10 bases between the germline ends. The CDR3 totals 16 residues. In the study's own analysis: Amplified reference gene primers provided the basis for estimating nucleated cell counts. TCRdb's copy holds only in-frame clones and misses some; the assay was immunoSEQ multiplex PCR. The DNA gave D and trimming, while V, J and clone size come from that table. The sample has roughly 160,000 clones, roughly 88% seen once. Enrolled during active infection, Seattle patients were then followed longitudinally. This receptor was obtained from a man aged 18-30 years with COVID-19, enrolled during active disease. V usage is TRBV4-1 and J usage is TRBJ1-5; D remains ambiguous. The material sequenced was peripheral blood. The CDR3 loop reads CASSQGGLASNQPQHF. CDR3 in DNA: TGCGCCAGCAGCCAAGGTGGCCTTGCTAGCAATCAGCCCCAGCATTTT.